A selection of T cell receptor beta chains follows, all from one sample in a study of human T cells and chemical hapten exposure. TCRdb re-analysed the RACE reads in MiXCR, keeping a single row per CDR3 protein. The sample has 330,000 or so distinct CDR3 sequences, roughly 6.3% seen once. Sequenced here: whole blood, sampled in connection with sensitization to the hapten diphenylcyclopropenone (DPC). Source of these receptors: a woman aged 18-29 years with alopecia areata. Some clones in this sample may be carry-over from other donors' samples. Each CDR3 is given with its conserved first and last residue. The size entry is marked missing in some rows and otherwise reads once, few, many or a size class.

CDR3aa: CASSDREDNTEAFF
abundance: few
v_gene: TRBV6-1
len: 14

CDR3aa: CASSYGGADTQYF
abundance: many
v_gene: TRBV28
len: 13

CDR3aa: CASSPGDRADGNTIYF
abundance: few
v_gene: TRBV18
len: 16

CDR3aa: CASSTDRGSRTGELFF
abundance: many
v_gene: TRBV13
len: 16

CDR3aa: CASSLGRGRRNQPQHF
abundance: many
v_gene: TRBV11-2
len: 16

CDR3aa: CASSQGALGAGGYTF
abundance: many
v_gene: TRBV4-2
len: 15

CDR3aa: CASSQQQNQPQHF
abundance: .
v_gene: TRBV3-1
len: 13

CDR3aa: CSARDTERGGTDTQYF
abundance: many
v_gene: TRBV20-1
len: 16

CDR3aa: CASSLIPGTWAEAFF
abundance: .
v_gene: TRBV7-2
len: 15

CDR3aa: CASSPRGRATGELFF
abundance: once
v_gene: TRBV7-9
len: 15

CDR3aa: CASSPGQGWSTEAFF
abundance: .
v_gene: TRBV3-1
len: 15

CDR3aa: CASSPRMSGGAEDTQYF
abundance: few
v_gene: TRBV7-6
len: 17

CDR3aa: CASSDRRLTEAFF
abundance: many
v_gene: TRBV2
len: 13

CDR3aa: CASSYRGWEQPQHF
abundance: many
v_gene: TRBV28
len: 14

CDR3aa: CASGLFPTGGTEGEAFF
abundance: .
v_gene: TRBV12-5
len: 17

CDR3aa: CSAAGQGAFMNTEAFF
abundance: many
v_gene: TRBV20-1
len: 16

CDR3aa: CASSYGVLAGGNEQFF
abundance: few
v_gene: TRBV6-2/TRBV6-3
len: 16

CDR3aa: CASSQTSGSSYEQYF
abundance: few
v_gene: TRBV3-1
len: 15

CDR3aa: CASSYPGQVDGYTF
abundance: many
v_gene: TRBV6-6
len: 14

CDR3aa: CASVFQWGSPLHF
abundance: many
v_gene: TRBV27
len: 13

CDR3aa: CASSSTVNTGELFF
abundance: .
v_gene: TRBV12-3/TRBV12-4
len: 14

CDR3aa: CASSQDRRGEQYF
abundance: many
v_gene: TRBV3-1
len: 13

CDR3aa: CASSSEGNTIYF
abundance: many
v_gene: TRBV6-5
len: 12

CDR3aa: CAISDPTIVAKNIQYF
abundance: many
v_gene: TRBV10-3
len: 16

CDR3aa: CASSGDRARQPQHF
abundance: few
v_gene: TRBV6-1
len: 14

CDR3aa: CAIRGHREHQETQYF
abundance: .
v_gene: TRBV12-3/TRBV12-4
len: 15

CDR3aa: CASSYEGLEAFF
abundance: many
v_gene: TRBV28
len: 12

CDR3aa: CASSPDRVQKLFF
abundance: few
v_gene: TRBV7-2
len: 13

CDR3aa: CASSQGSTNPNEKLFF
abundance: many
v_gene: TRBV3-1
len: 16

CDR3aa: CASSLLGRAGLVREQFF
abundance: many
v_gene: TRBV6-5
len: 17

CDR3aa: CASSPLGRAGANVLTF
abundance: .
v_gene: TRBV7-2
len: 16